This entry describes one TCR beta chain. The antigen is undetermined. Arm-PCR with iRepertoire HTBI primers amplified the CDR3 regions for these TCR beta libraries. MiXCR, run by TCRdb on the multiplex PCR reads, gives a single entry per CDR3 protein. The profile shows 420,000 or so distinct CDR3 sequences, around 20% of them singletons. The data are from a study of regulatory T cells in long-lasting Graves disease. Study-wide findings and caveats: Limited samples may have lowered accuracy. Newly diagnosed patients shared more than 750 public clonotypes; persistent patients shared around 2,500.

V was shortened by 3 bases and J by 3 bases, with 14 bases between the two germline ends. This CDR3 comprises 15 residues. The germline gives CDR1 SSHAT, CDR2 FNYEAQ (reference sequence). Noted time point: persistent/refractory GD, antithyroid drugs over 5 years with positive TRAb. After RNA was extracted from PBMCs, the TCR library was made from it. Diagnosing Graves' disease relied on the American Thyroid Association guidelines. The specimen was peripheral blood mononuclear cells (PBMCs), collected when the disease was refractory, from a patient treated with antithyroid drugs. The receptor's source is a female donor with Graves disease. The J gene is TRBJ2-5, the V gene TRBV7-7, with a weak D call TRBD2 (6 bases). The CDR3 DNA is TGTGCCAGCAGCTTCCGAGGACTAAGGGAAGAGACCCAGTACTTC. It encodes CASSFRGLREETQYF.